This T cell receptor beta chain stems from a study of blood T cell repertoires in COVID-19. Per germline, CDR1 LNHDA and CDR2 SQIVND (reference sequence). The CDR3 totals 16 residues. J was trimmed by 0 bases and V by 5 bases; bases with no gene match: 4. Assay used: immunoSEQ multiplex PCR; TCRdb lists only in-frame clones, some missing. The data hold hundreds of thousands of clones, with more than 85% observed a single time. The gene calls are TRBV19 and TRBJ2-7; 13 bases map to TRBD2. The source material was PBMCs or T cells enriched from blood (not recorded which). The receptor's source is a woman aged 30 to 39 who had recovered from COVID-19. The CDR3 reads CASSVGLAGASYEQYF. The CDR3 DNA follows: TGTGCCAGTAGTGTCGGACTAGCGGGGGCCTCCTACGAGCAGTACTTC.